This T cell receptor beta chain was found in a study of blood T cell repertoires in COVID-19. About the research overall: COVID-19 samples from acute and convalescent phases originated in the United States, Italy and Spain. PBMCs, B-cell-depleted T cells, or T cells were the source of the cDNA or gDNA that made up the material.

Per the original methods: Amplification from reference gene primers served as the basis for estimated nucleated cell counts. Assay: immunoSEQ multiplex PCR; the TCRdb copy retains only in-frame clones and omits some. From that table come the V and J calls and clone size; the DNA was used to work out D and trimming. Found here are 200,000 to 300,000 clones, around 80% of them singletons; the top ten hold over 2%. This CDR3 region has 16 residues. Sample: peripheral blood. The chain has TRBV12-1 and TRBJ2-1; no check of the table's D call, TRBD1, against the DNA was made. TRBV12-1 is a known pseudogene. The source is a middle-aged man who had recovered from COVID-19. CDR3 coding DNA: TGTGCCAGCAGCCCTAAACAGTGGGTCTTCTACAATGAGCAGTTCTTC. Translating gives CASSPKQWVFYNEQFF.